This T cell receptor beta chain was retrieved from a study of vaccination effects on CD4 cells after COVID-19. Overall study context: The median interval between the second dose and post-vaccine sampling was 72 days. Findings and caveats of the study: Among infection- and vaccine-induced clones, marked clonal contraction occurred late after vaccination.

CD4+ T cells were isolated after roughly nine days of culture. As their vaccination, participants received two doses of either BNT162b2 or mRNA-1273. Neither prior SARS-CoV-2 infection nor positive nucleocapsid antibodies were present in the vaccine recipients. On both days 3 and 7, half of the culture medium was replaced with IL-2 medium. This CDR3 has 17 amino acids. In the case of this clone: Its antigen is not identified.

The data were produced by immunoSEQ multiplex PCR, yet TCRdb's version contains in-frame clones alone and is incomplete. The table lists nearly 45,000 clones, over 60% of them singletons. V is TRBV1 and J is TRBJ2-2; TRBD2 reflects the table's D call only, with no check against the DNA. TRBV1 is an annotated pseudogene. The receptor was derived from a human donor who received a COVID-19 vaccine. The sequenced sample was CD4+ T cells from PBMCs cultured without peptide, obtained after COVID-19 vaccination. The DNA for the CDR3 is TGCACCAGCAGCCAATTAAATAGCGGGATGGCCCCCGGGGAGCTGTTTTTT. Protein product: CTSSQLNSGMAPGELFF.